This T cell receptor beta chain was captured by sequencing in a study of shared clonotypes between healthy human individuals. In the study overall: The plates for each donor numbered three CD4 naive, three CD4 memory, two CD8 naive and one CD8 memory. Regarding the study as a whole: Tissue TCR repertoires likely differ from these blood-only repertoires.

For this clone: As yet, its antigen is unknown.

Some clones are missing from TCRdb's copy, which holds only in-frame ones; the method was immunoSEQ multiplex PCR. The sample has about 2 million clones; 85% to 95% are singletons. Trimming took 5 bases from V and 3 from J; bases not matched to a gene: 5. Germline loops: CDR1 SGHAT, CDR2 FQDESV (reference sequence). The CDR3 is 16 residues long. This clonotype was sampled from a man between 18 and 29 years old in good health. This chain links TRBV11-1 with TRBJ2-2; TRBD1 matches 11 bases. Sequenced: naive CD4+ T cells sorted from blood. Regarding subset: CD45RA+ positively selected. In nucleotides, the CDR3 is TGTGCCAGCAGCCCGGGACAGGGGGGCGACACCGGGGAGCTGTTTTTT. It specifies CASSPGQGGDTGELFF.